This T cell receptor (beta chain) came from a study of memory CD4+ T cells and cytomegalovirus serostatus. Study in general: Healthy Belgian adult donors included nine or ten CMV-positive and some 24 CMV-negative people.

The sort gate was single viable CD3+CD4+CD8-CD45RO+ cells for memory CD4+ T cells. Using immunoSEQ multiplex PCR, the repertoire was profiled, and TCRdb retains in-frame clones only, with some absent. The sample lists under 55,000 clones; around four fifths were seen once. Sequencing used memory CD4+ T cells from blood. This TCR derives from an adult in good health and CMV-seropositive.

The CDR3 nucleotides are TGTGCCAGCAGCTTAGGGTCTGTTCTAAACGAGGGCCAGTACTTC. It translates to CASSLGSVLNEGQYF. The chain has TRBV7-2 and TRBJ2-5, with D possibly being TRBD2 (5 bases). Trimming left V 1 base short and J 10 bases short, with 19 bases between. CDR1 is SGHTA and CDR2 is FQGNSA in the germline V gene. This CDR3 has 15 residues.